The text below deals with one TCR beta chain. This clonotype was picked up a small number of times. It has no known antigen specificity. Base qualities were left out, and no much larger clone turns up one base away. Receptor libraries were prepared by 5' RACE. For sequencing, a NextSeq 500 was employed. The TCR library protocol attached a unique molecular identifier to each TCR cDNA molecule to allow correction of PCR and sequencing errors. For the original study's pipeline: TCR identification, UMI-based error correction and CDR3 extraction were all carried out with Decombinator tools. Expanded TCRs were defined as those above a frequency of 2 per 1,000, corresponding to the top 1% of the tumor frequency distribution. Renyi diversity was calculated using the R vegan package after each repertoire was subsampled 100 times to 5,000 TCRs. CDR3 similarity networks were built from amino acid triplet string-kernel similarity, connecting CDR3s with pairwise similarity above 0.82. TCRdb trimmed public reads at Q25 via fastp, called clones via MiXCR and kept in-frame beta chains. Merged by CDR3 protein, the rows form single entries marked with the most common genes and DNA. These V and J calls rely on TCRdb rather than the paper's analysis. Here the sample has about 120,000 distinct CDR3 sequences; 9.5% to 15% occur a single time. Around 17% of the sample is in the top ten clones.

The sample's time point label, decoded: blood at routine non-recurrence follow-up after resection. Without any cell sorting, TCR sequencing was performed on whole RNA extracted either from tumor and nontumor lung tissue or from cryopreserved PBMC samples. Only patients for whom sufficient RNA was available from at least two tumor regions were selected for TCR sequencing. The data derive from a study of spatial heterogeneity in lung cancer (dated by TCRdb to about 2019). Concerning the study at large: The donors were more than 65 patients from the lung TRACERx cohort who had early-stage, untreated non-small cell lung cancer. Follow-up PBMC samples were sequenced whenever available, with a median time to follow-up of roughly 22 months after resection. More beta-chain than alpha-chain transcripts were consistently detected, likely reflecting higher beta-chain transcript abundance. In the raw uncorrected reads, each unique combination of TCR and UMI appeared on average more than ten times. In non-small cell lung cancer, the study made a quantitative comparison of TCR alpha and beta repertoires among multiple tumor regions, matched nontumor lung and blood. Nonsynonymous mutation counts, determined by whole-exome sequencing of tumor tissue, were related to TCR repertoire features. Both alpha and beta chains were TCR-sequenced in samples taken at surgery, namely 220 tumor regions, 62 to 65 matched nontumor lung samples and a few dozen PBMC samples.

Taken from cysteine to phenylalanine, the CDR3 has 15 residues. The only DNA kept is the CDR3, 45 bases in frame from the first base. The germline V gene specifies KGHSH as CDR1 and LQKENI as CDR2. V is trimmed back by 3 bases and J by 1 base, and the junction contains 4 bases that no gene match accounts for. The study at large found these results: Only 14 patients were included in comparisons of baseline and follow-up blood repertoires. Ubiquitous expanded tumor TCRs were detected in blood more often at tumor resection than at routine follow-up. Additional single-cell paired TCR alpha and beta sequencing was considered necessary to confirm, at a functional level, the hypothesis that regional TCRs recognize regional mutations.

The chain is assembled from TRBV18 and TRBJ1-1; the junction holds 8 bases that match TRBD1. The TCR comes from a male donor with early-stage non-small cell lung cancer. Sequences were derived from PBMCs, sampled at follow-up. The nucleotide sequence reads TGTGCCAGCTCACCTCCGGGACAGGCGAACACTGAAGCTTTCTTT. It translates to CASSPPGQANTEAFF. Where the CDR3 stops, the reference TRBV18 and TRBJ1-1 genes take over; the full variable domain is NAGVMQNPRHLVRRRGQEARLRCSPMKGHSHVYWYRQLPEEGLKFMVYLQKENIIDESGMPKERFSAEFPKEGPSILRIQQVVRGDSAAYFCASSPPGQANTEAFFGQGTRLTVV.